A single sample gave rise to the 4 T cell receptor beta chains below, sequenced in a study of brain metastases from non-small cell lung cancer. TCRdb's table, derived via immunoSEQ multiplex PCR, lists solely in-frame clones and lacks some. The sample comprises roughly 14,000 clones, approximately 83% of which are singletons, and less than 9% rests with the top ten. Sequenced input: primary lung tumor tissue. These receptors originate from a donor at least 40 years old with non-small cell lung cancer.

V usage is TRBV6-1 and J usage is TRBJ1-2; D remains ambiguous. Germline CDR1 is MNHNS and CDR2 is SASEGT. This CDR3 contains 15 residues. Trimming shortened V by 3 bases and J by 2 bases, and 13 bases separated the two germline ends. The CDR3, as DNA: TGTGCCAGCAGTGACCGGGCAGGAGGAAACTATGGCTACACCTTC. It encodes CASSDRAGGNYGYTF.

The J gene is TRBJ1-2, the V gene TRBV18, with D perhaps TRBD1 (6 bases). The V and J ends lost 4 bases and 7 bases respectively, with 13 bases between them. Germline V gene data show CDR1 as KGHSH and CDR2 as LQKENI. The CDR3 length is 13 residues. The CDR3 protein is CASSLSGAAGYTF. In nucleotides, the CDR3 is TGTGCCAGCTCACTTTCGGGGGCGGCTGGCTACACCTTC.

The V and J genes are TRBV14 and TRBJ2-2, with TRBD2 matching over 13 bases. Germline loops: CDR1 SGHDN, CDR2 FVKESK. The CDR3 totals 17 residues. V lost 4 bases and J lost 4; bases outside the gene matches: 6. The CDR3: CASSRRGLAGTTGELFF. For the CDR3, the DNA is TGTGCCAGCAGCCGTAGGGGACTAGCGGGGACCACCGGGGAGCTGTTTTTT.

The rearrangement joins TRBV9 to TRBJ2-3; no clear D gene. The CDR3 loop spans 14 amino acids. V was clipped by 7 bases and J by 6 bases, with 18 bases between them. The germline V gene encodes CDR1 SGDLS and CDR2 YYNGEE. The CDR3 DNA follows: TGTGCCAGCCTGGACCCAAGGGTCGATGATACGCAGTATTTT. Its protein product is CASLDPRVDDTQYF.